These 6 T cell receptor beta chains were sequenced from one sample in a study of blood T cell repertoires in COVID-19. The method was immunoSEQ multiplex PCR; TCRdb's version includes in-frame clones alone and lacks a portion of them. The repertoire includes 200,000 to 250,000 clones, nearly 90% of them detected once, and around 3% sits in the top ten. The source material was peripheral blood. These TCRs come from a man between 18 and 35 years old with active or convalescent COVID-19.

The V call is TRBV10-3, the J call TRBJ2-1, with no clear D. The CDR3 has 12 residues. CDR1 and CDR2 from the germline V gene are ENHRY and SYGVKD. The ends were cut back, 2 bases at V and 9 bases at J, with 8 bases in the middle. CDR3 DNA: TGTGCCATCAGTGAGGTCCCCGGTGAGCAGTTCTTC. This codes for CAISEVPGEQFF.

The rearrangement joins TRBV19 to TRBJ2-1; the match to TRBD2 covers 7 bases. Germline values: CDR1 LNHDA, CDR2 SQIVND (reference sequence). The CDR3 spans 15 residues. J gave up 4 bases and V 5 bases, and 8 bases lay outside the gene matches. CDR3 sequence (DNA): TGTGCCAGTAGTTGGGGGGGTGGCGAGTACAATGAGCAGTTCTTC. This encodes CASSWGGGEYNEQFF.

V is TRBV2 and J is TRBJ1-5; D might be TRBD1 (6 bases). Per the germline V gene, CDR1 is SNHLY and CDR2 is FYNNEI. The CDR3 runs 14 residues. V was clipped by 6 bases and J by 3 bases, with 12 bases between them. The CDR3 DNA reads TGTGCCAGCAGATTGGACAGATACAATCAGCCCCAGCATTTT. This gives the protein CASRLDRYNQPQHF.

J is TRBJ1-2 and V is TRBV27, with 9 positions matching TRBD1. From germline, CDR1 is MNHEY and CDR2 SMNVEV (reference sequence). The CDR3 is made up of 15 amino acids. The J segment lost 5 bases and the V segment lost 4 bases, leaving 8 bases of the junction unmatched. The CDR3: CASSSDRGWKYGYTF. DNA for the CDR3: TGTGCCAGCAGTTCGGACAGGGGCTGGAAGTATGGCTACACCTTC.

The V call is TRBV7-9, the J call TRBJ2-5; no clear D. V was clipped by 1 base and J by 9 bases, with 27 bases between them. The CDR3 is 18 amino acids. Germline CDR1 SEHNR, CDR2 FQNEAQ (reference sequence). In nucleotides, the CDR3 is TGTGCCAGCAGCTTAGTGGGCCCCGTGGGCAGATACCCCCCCGCCCAGTACTTC. This translates into CASSLVGPVGRYPPAQYF.

This clone was counted a single time. The chain employs TRBV4-3 and TRBJ2-5; D not certain. Germline values: CDR1 LGHNA, CDR2 YSLEER. There are 15 residues in the CDR3. The V end lost 0 bases, the J end lost 0 bases, and 8 bases lay between the germline ends. The CDR3: CASSQDWLYQETQYF. The CDR3 nucleotides are TGCGCCAGCAGCCAAGATTGGCTGTACCAAGAGACCCAGTACTTC.